This TCR beta chain was sequenced in a study of T-cell memory formation after mild COVID-19. TCRdb reprocessed the 5' RACE reads with MiXCR, giving one entry per CDR3 protein. The sample lists approximately 290,000 distinct CDR3 sequences, more than 15% occurring once. This CDR3 region has 12 residues. Between the trimmed V and J ends, which lost 4 bases and 7 bases, there was a span of 7 bases. This clonotype appeared many times. J is TRBJ2-2 and V is TRBV12-3 or TRBV12-4, with D unclear. This receptor was identified in a man younger than 30 who had mild COVID-19 (a few samples of this study predate the infection). Cell type and time point are not known. Source material: PBMCs or a T cell subset sorted from them (not recorded which). In DNA form, the CDR3 reads TGTGCCAGCAGTTCTCCCGGCGGGGAGCTGTTTTTT. This codes for CASSSPGGELFF.